This T cell receptor (beta chain) was recorded in a study of T cell repertoires in cytomegalovirus infection. Study in general: Well-studied HLA-B-restricted CMV epitopes were used in the study alongside recently identified HLA-C-restricted ones. Shared public TCR beta signatures pointed to both CMV infection and a matching HLA type. The study, taken as a whole, reports: CMV-specific TCR beta clonotypes restricted by HLA-C were the ones dominating the ex vivo response. The cumulative frequency of public TCR beta families distinguished individuals who carried CMV together with the relevant HLA.

Germline trimming cut 7 bases from V and 7 bases from J; bases unmatched to any gene: 8. CDR3 length equals 14 residues. TCRdb used MiXCR to reprocess the reads, holding one entry per CDR3 protein. The table shows 680,000 or so distinct CDR3 sequences, with around 31% occurring only once. Worth noting for this clonotype: Its antigen is not identified.

The chain couples TRBV12-3 or TRBV12-4 to TRBJ2-1; 9 bases align to TRBD2. The sample in question was cultured PBMCs, obtained from culture after CMV antigen stimulation. This TCR was sampled from a human donor in good health (CMV status not recorded). Some clones in this sample may be carry-over from other donors' samples. CDR3 residues: CASIHSGRMNEQFF. In DNA, the CDR3 is TGTGCCAGCATTCACAGCGGGAGGATGAATGAGCAGTTCTTC.